The source of this T cell receptor beta chain is a study of cytomegalovirus exposure and HLA in healthy donors. V was pared by 3 bases and J by 10 bases, with 16 bases between. The CDR3 covers 15 residues. Looked up from germline, CDR1 is MDHEN and CDR2 is SYDVKM. The PCR contained 60 Vbeta and 13 Jbeta primers. The assay was immunoSEQ multiplex PCR, and TCRdb's table has in-frame clones only and misses some. This table holds 95,000 to 100,000 clones, 65% to 85% found once. The specimen was PBMCs. This clonotype originated in a man aged 50-60 years in good health and CMV-seronegative. The gene calls are TRBV28 and TRBJ1-6; a possible D gene is TRBD1 (6 bases). The CDR3 spells CASSLGGGYRSPLHF. The CDR3 DNA reads as TGTGCCAGCAGTTTGGGAGGGGGGTACAGATCACCCCTCCACTTT. The full variable domain, rest sourced from reference TRBV28 and TRBJ1-6, is DVKVTQSSRYLVKRTGEKVFLECVQDMDHENMFWYRQDPGLGLRLIYFSYDVKMKEKGDIPEGYSVSREKKERFSLILESASTNQTSMYLCASSLGGGYRSPLHFGNGTRLTVT.